A single sample is the source of the 21 T cell receptor beta chains below, sequenced in a study of blood T cells in healthy people across ages. A J-beta primer mix and a sample-barcoded 5' primer were used in a second PCR of roughly 6 to 12 cycles. Using its own MiXCR run on the 5' RACE reads, TCRdb lists one record per CDR3 protein. The sample has under 2,000,000 distinct CDR3 sequences, just under 50% seen once; the top ten hold less than 2.5%. Source material: blood. The receptor set was obtained from a woman in her 40s in good health.

This clonotype was seen a few times. This chain connects TRBV28 to TRBJ2-4; D remains ambiguous. CDR3 size: 10 residues. Germline V lookup: CDR1 MDHEN, CDR2 SYDVKM. The V gene lost 9 bases and the J gene lost 8 bases, with 8 bases spanning the gap. CDR3 loop: CASSSYIQYF. For the CDR3, the DNA is TGTGCCAGTTCCAGCTACATTCAGTACTTC. The variable domain in full, completed from reference TRBV28 and TRBJ2-4, reads DVKVTQSSRYLVKRTGEKVFLECVQDMDHENMFWYRQDPGLGLRLIYFSYDVKMKEKGDIPEGYSVSREKKERFSLILESASTNQTSMYLCASSSYIQYFGAGTRLSVL.

In DNA form, the CDR3 reads TGCAGTGCTAGAGATCCCCCAGGGGGCGAGCAGTACTTC. It encodes CSARDPPGGEQYF. This chain connects TRBV20-1 to TRBJ2-7; 7 bases fit TRBD1. With V trimmed by 0 bases and J by 6 bases, 5 bases remained unmatched. CDR1 and CDR2 from the germline V gene are DFQATT and SNEGSKA (reference sequence). CDR3 length equals 13 residues.

This clonotype came up a few times. The V and J genes are TRBV29-1 and TRBJ2-1; 7 nucleotides line up with TRBD2. V dropped 4 bases and J dropped 0; count of bases not matched to a gene: 6. Germline assignment: CDR1 SQVTM and CDR2 ANQGSEA. This CDR3 has 15 amino acids. CDR3 DNA: TGCAGCGTTGCAGCGGGGTCCAGCTCCTACAATGAGCAGTTCTTC. Translated, it gives CSVAAGSSSYNEQFF.

The chain uses TRBV3-1 and TRBJ1-2; TRBD1 is a possible D gene (5 bases). The V gene's germline CDR1 is LGHDT and CDR2 YNNKEL (reference sequence). V was shortened by 1 base and J by 5 bases, with 14 bases between the two germline ends. The CDR3 runs 15 residues. The CDR3 loop is CASSQGAGPTYGYTF. The CDR3 nucleotides read TGTGCCAGCAGCCAAGGGGCAGGGCCGACTTATGGCTACACCTTC.

The chain is built from TRBV15 and TRBJ2-1; D may be TRBD2 (5 bases). This CDR3 region has 18 residues. CDR1 LNHNV and CDR2 YYDKDF come from the germline V gene (reference sequence). Trimming cost V 3 bases and J 8 bases, with 26 bases left between them. CDR3 nucleotides: TGTGCCACCAGCAGGGCCCCAGTGCGAGGGATGGGCGGCGATGAGCAGTTCTTC. Amino acids: CATSRAPVRGMGGDEQFF.

This clonotype has only one observation. This sequence joins TRBV6-2 or TRBV6-3 and TRBJ2-1, with TRBD2 as a possible D gene (7 bases). Per the germline V gene, CDR1 is MNHEY and CDR2 is SVGEGT. Deletions cut 3 bases from V and 13 bases from J, with 16 bases between. CDR3 length equals 13 residues. CDR3 residues: CASSYGGAGYQFF. CDR3 bases: TGTGCCAGCAGTTATGGGGGGGCGGGATACCAGTTCTTC.

The rearrangement links TRBV28 to TRBJ2-6; 9 nucleotides align to TRBD1. Germline V lookup: CDR1 MDHEN, CDR2 SYDVKM. This CDR3 contains 18 residues. The ends lost 4 bases at V and 0 bases at J; junction bases unmatched: 7. The CDR3 DNA reads TGTGCCAGCAGTTGGCCGGGACAGGGTACCTCTGGGGCCAACGTCCTGACTTTC. Translation gives CASSWPGQGTSGANVLTF.

This clonotype was picked up one time. In DNA, the CDR3 is TGCGCCAGCAGCTTGGCCACACTCCAGGGGGCGCTTAGCACAGATACGCAGTATTTT. As protein: CASSLATLQGALSTDTQYF. This sequence joins TRBV5-1 and TRBJ2-3; 8 nucleotides match TRBD1. This CDR3 comprises 19 residues. Germline V gives CDR1 SGHRS, CDR2 YFSETQ. V lost 0 bases, J lost 0 bases, and 12 bases stayed unmatched.

The V and J genes are TRBV29-1 and TRBJ2-1, with TRBD1 as a possible D gene (5 bases). With 2 bases removed from V and 3 bases from J, the gap between germline ends came to 11 bases. The CDR3 totals 14 residues. Germline assignment: CDR1 SQVTM and CDR2 ANQGSEA. The DNA of the CDR3 is TGCAGCGTTGAAAGTAGACAGATCTACAATGAGCAGTTCTTC. Protein sequence: CSVESRQIYNEQFF.

The V gene is TRBV5-1, the J gene TRBJ2-5; the match to TRBD1 covers 9 bases. Germline V gives CDR1 SGHRS, CDR2 YFSETQ. The CDR3 consists of 15 residues. V gave up 4 bases and J gave up 3 bases; unmatched junction bases: 7. CDR3 in amino acids: CASSSTGGLEETQYF. The CDR3 nucleotides read TGCGCCAGCAGCAGCACAGGGGGCTTGGAAGAGACCCAGTACTTC.

This chain joins TRBV20-1 and TRBJ2-3; tentative D call: TRBD2 (6 bases). The CDR3 sequence is 16 residues long. Between the trimmed V and J ends, which lost 3 bases and 6 bases, there was a span of 22 bases. Per the germline V gene, CDR1 is DFQATT and CDR2 is SNEGSKA (reference sequence). CDR3 coding DNA: TGCAGTGCTAGCCATTTAGGAGGGGTACTGTGGGATACGCAGTATTTT. Its translation: CSASHLGGVLWDTQYF.

The gene calls are TRBV7-8 and TRBJ2-1, with D possibly matching TRBD2 (7 bases). This CDR3 has 16 residues. The V gene's germline CDR1 is SGHVS and CDR2 FQNEAQ. V was pared by 5 bases and J by 1 base, with 15 bases between. The CDR3 here is CASSLGGRQSYNEQFF. For the CDR3, the DNA is TGTGCCAGCAGCCTGGGGGGGCGACAGTCCTACAATGAGCAGTTCTTC.

As DNA, the CDR3 is TGTGCCAGCAGCTTAGCGGAGTGGGGGAGGGAGACCCAGTACTTC. As protein: CASSLAEWGRETQYF. The chain has TRBV7-8 and TRBJ2-5; TRBD2 might be the D (6 bases). Germline loops: CDR1 SGHVS, CDR2 FQNEAQ. The CDR3 has 15 amino acids. With 0 bases removed from V and 5 bases from J, the gap between germline ends came to 13 bases. Variable domain in full (rest from reference TRBV7-8 and TRBJ2-5): GAGVSQSPRYKVAKRGQDVALRCDPISGHVSLFWYQQALGQGPEFLTYFQNEAQLDKSGLPSDRFFAERPEGSVSTLKIQRTQQEDSAVYLCASSLAEWGRETQYFGPGTRLLVL.

This clonotype has only a few counts. This sequence joins TRBV12-5 and TRBJ2-3; D remains ambiguous. The length of the CDR3 is 11 residues. Deletions cut 5 bases from V and 4 bases from J, with 4 bases between. The germline gives CDR1 LGHNT, CDR2 FRNRAP. CDR3 sequence reads: CASGDSDTQYF. As DNA, the CDR3 is TGTGCTAGTGGTGACTCAGATACGCAGTATTTT.

CDR3 nucleotides: TGTGCCAGCCCACGGGCCTTCGGATCCTACGAGCAGTACTTC. Protein product: CASPRAFGSYEQYF. The chain recombines TRBV6-4 with TRBJ2-7; D gene uncertain. The germline V gene encodes CDR1 MRHNA and CDR2 SNTAGT. The V end lost 8 bases, the J end lost 1 base, and 15 bases lay between the germline ends. CDR3 length: 14 amino acids.

This clonotype was recorded at least ten times. This sequence joins TRBV5-1 and TRBJ1-2; D uncertain. This CDR3 has 14 residues. Germline V gene sequence: CDR1 SGHRS, CDR2 YFSETQ. Trimming took off 1 base at V and 0 bases at J, with 7 bases between the two ends. Written as DNA, the CDR3 is TGCGCCAGCAGCTTGACAGACGCTAACTATGGCTACACCTTC. Its protein is CASSLTDANYGYTF.

The chain recombines TRBV7-6 with TRBJ2-1; 10 bases are a match to TRBD2. Germline lookup yields CDR1 SGHVS and CDR2 FNYEAQ. The CDR3 is made up of 17 amino acids. Trimming cost V 5 bases and J 6 bases; bases outside gene matches: 13. The chain's CDR3 is CASSKERGGRSFNEQFF. The CDR3 nucleotides are TGTGCCAGCAGCAAAGAGCGGGGGGGGCGGTCTTTCAATGAGCAGTTCTTC.

V is TRBV10-3 and J is TRBJ2-3, with TRBD2 as a possible D gene (6 bases). The CDR3 runs 14 residues. Germline V lookup: CDR1 ENHRY, CDR2 SYGVKD. V shed 10 bases and J shed 1 base, with 15 bases lying between them. CDR3 region: CATATGGGTDTQYF. As DNA, the CDR3 is TGTGCCACGGCTACTGGCGGGGGCACAGATACGCAGTATTTT.

This clonotype was detected only once. The chain is built from TRBV6-2 or TRBV6-3 and TRBJ2-1, with D possibly called TRBD1 or TRBD2 (5 bases each). The CDR3 extends over 13 amino acids. Germline CDR1 reads MNHEY; CDR2 reads SVGEGT. Deletions cut 5 bases from V and 6 bases from J, with 11 bases between. CDR3 residues: CASSDTGTNEQFF. CDR3 DNA: TGTGCCAGCAGTGACACGGGGACCAATGAGCAGTTCTTC.

This clonotype was observed a few times. This rearrangement joins TRBV10-3 to TRBJ1-2; 12 bases match TRBD1. Germline CDR1 reads ENHRY; CDR2 reads SYGVKD. V shed 6 bases, J shed 8 bases, and the junction held 7 bases outside the gene matches. This CDR3 is built from 14 residues. CDR3 nucleotide sequence: TGTGCCATCAGGCCGGGACAGGGGGCGGGAGGCTACACCTTC. This gives the protein CAIRPGQGAGGYTF.

The V gene is TRBV6-5, the J gene TRBJ2-1; TRBD2 aligns across 9 bases. V was pared by 4 bases and J by 4 bases, with 5 bases of the junction left unmatched. The CDR3 sequence is 15 residues long. CDR1 and CDR2 (germline): MNHEY, SVGAGI. As DNA, the CDR3 is TGTGCCAGCAGTTGGCGGGGGGGCCTTTACAATGAGCAGTTCTTC. This sequence encodes CASSWRGGLYNEQFF.